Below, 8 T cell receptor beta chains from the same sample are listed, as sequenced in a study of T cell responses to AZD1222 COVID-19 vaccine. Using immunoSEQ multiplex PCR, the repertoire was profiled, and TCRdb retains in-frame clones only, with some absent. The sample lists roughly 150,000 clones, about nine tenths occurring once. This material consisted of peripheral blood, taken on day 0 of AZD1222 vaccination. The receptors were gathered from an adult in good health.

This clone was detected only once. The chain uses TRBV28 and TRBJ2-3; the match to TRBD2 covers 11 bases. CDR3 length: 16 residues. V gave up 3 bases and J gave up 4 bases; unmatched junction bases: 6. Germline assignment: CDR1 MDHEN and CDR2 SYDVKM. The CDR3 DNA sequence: TGTGCCAGCAGTTTTGGTAGCGGGAGGGAACCAGATACGCAGTATTTT. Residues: CASSFGSGREPDTQYF.

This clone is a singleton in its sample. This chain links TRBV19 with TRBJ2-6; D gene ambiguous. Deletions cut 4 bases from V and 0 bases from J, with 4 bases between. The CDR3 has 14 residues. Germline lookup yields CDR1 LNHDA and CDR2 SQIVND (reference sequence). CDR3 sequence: CASSRDSGANVLTF. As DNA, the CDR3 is TGTGCCAGTAGTAGAGACTCTGGGGCCAACGTCCTGACTTTC.

The CDR3 DNA reads TGTGCCACCCAAGGGGAGGGCTGGGAGCAGTACTTC. This gives the protein CATQGEGWEQYF. The chain uses TRBV6-5 and TRBJ2-7; 7 positions match TRBD2. Trimming at V came to 10 bases and at J to 7 bases, leaving 10 bases not matched to a gene. Germline V gives CDR1 MNHEY, CDR2 SVGAGI. This CDR3 spans 12 amino acids.

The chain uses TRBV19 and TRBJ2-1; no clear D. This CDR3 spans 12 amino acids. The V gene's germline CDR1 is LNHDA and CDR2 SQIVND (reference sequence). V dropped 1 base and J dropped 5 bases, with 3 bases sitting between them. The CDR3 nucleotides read TGTGCCAGTAGTATAGGGGACAATGAGCAGTTCTTC. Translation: CASSIGDNEQFF.

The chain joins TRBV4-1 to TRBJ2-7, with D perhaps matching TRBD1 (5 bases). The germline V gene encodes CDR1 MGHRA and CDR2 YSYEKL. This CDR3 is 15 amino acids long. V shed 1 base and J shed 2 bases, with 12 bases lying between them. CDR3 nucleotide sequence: TGCGCCAGCAGCCAAGTTCTGCAGGGTACCTACGAGCAGTACTTC. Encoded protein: CASSQVLQGTYEQYF.

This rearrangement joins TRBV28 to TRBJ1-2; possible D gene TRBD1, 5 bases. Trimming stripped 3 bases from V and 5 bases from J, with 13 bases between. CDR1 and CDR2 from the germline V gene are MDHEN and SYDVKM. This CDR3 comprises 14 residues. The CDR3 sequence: CASSLSGQGYGYTF. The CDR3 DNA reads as TGTGCCAGCAGTTTGTCCGGGCAGGGTTATGGCTACACCTTC.

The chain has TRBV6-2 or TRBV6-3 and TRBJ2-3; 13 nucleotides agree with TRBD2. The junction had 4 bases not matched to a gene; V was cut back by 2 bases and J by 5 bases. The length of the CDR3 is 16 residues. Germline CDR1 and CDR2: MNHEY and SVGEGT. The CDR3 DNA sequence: TGTGCCAGCAGTTACACTAGCGGGAGGGCCGAAGATACGCAGTATTTT. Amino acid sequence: CASSYTSGRAEDTQYF.

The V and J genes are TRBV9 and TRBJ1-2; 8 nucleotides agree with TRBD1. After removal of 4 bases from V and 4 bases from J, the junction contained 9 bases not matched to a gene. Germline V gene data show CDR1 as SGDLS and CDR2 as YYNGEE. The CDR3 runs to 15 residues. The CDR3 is CASSSFWTGRYGYTF. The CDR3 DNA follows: TGTGCCAGCAGCAGTTTTTGGACAGGGCGCTATGGCTACACCTTC.